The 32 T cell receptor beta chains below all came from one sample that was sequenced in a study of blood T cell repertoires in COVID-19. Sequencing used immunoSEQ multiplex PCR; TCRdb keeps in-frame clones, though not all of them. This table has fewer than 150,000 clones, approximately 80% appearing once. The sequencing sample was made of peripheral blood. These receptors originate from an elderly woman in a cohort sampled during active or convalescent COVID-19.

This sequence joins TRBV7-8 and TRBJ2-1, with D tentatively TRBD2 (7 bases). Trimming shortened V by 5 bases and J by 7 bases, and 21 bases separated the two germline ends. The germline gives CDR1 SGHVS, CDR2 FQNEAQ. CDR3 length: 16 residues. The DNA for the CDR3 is TGTGCCAGCAGCGCGGGGGCCCTAGGAGGTTGGAATGAGCAGTTCTTC. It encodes CASSAGALGGWNEQFF.

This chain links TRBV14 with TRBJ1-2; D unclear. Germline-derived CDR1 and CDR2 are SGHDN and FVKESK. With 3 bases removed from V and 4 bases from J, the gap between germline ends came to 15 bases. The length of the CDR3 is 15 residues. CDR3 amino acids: CASSHRSKVLYGYTF. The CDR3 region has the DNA TGTGCCAGCAGCCATCGTAGCAAGGTCCTCTATGGCTACACCTTC.

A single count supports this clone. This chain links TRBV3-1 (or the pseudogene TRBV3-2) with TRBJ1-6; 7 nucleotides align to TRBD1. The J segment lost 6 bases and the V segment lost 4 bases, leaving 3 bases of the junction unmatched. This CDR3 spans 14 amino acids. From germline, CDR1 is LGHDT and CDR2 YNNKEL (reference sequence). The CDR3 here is CASSLGQTNSPLHF. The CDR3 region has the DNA TGTGCCAGCAGCCTGGGACAGACTAATTCACCCCTCCACTTT.

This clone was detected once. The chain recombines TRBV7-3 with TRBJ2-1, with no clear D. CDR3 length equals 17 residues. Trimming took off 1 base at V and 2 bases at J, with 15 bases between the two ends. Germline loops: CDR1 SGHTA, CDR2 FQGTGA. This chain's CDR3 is CASSLSRGGTTYNEQFF. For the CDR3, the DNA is TGTGCCAGCAGCTTAAGTCGCGGCGGAACAACCTACAATGAGCAGTTCTTC. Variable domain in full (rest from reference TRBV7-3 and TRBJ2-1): GAGVSQTPSNKVTEKGKYVELRCDPISGHTALYWYRQSLGQGPEFLIYFQGTGAADDSGLPNDRFFAVRPEGSVSTLKIQRTERGDSAVYLCASSLSRGGTTYNEQFFGPGTRLTVL.

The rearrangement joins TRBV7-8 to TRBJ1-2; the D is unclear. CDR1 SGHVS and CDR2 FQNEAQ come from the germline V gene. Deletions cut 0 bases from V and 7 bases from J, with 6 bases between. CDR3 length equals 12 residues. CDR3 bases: TGTGCCAGCAGCTTAGCTCGGGGTGGCTACACCTTC. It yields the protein CASSLARGGYTF.

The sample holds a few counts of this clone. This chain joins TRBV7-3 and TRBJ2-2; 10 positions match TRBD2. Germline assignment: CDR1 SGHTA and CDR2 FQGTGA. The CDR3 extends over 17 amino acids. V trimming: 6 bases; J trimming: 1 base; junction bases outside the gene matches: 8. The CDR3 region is CASRVSGGTLNTGELFF. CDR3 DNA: TGTGCCAGCAGGGTTAGCGGGGGGACCTTGAACACCGGGGAGCTGTTTTTT.

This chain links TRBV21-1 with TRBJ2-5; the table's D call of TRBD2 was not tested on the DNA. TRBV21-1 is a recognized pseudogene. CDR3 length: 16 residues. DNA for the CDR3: TGTGCCAGCAGCGAAAGGGCTAGCGGGTACCAAGAGACCCAGTACTTC. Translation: CASSERASGYQETQYF.

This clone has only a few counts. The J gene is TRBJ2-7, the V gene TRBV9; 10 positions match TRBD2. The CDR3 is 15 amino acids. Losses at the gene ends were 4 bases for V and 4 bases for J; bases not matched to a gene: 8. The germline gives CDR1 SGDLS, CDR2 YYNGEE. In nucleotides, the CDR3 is TGTGCCAGCAGCACGACCGGACTAGCGGTTTACGAGCAGTACTTC. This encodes CASSTTGLAVYEQYF.

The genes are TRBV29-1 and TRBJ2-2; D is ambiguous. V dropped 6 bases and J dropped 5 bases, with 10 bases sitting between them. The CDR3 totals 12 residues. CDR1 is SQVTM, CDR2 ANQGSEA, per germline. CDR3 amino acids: CSVVVTTGELFF. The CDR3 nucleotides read TGCAGCGTAGTCGTGACAACCGGGGAGCTGTTTTTT.

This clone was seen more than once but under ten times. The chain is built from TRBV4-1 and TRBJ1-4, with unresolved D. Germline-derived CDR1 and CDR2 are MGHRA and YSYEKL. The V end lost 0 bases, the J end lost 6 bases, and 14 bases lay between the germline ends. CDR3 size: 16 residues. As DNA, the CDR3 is TGCGCCAGCAGCCAAGATTTTCCGGGATTAGATGAAAAACTGTTTTTT. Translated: CASSQDFPGLDEKLFF.

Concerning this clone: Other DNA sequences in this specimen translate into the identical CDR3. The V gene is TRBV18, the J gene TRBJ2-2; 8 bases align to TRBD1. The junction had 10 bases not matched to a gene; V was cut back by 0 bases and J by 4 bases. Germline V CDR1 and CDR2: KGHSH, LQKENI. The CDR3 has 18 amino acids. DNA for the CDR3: TGTGCCAGCTCACCACCGGGGCAGGGGGCGCTCGGCACCGGGGAGCTGTTTTTT. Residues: CASSPPGQGALGTGELFF. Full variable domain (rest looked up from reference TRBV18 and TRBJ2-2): NAGVMQNPRHLVRRRGQEARLRCSPMKGHSHVYWYRQLPEEGLKFMVYLQKENIIDESGMPKERFSAEFPKEGPSILRIQQVVRGDSAAYFCASSPPGQGALGTGELFFGEGSRLTVL.

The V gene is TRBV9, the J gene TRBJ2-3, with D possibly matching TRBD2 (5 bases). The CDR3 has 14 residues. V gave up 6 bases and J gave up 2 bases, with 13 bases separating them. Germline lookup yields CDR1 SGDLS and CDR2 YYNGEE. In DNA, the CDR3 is TGTGCCAGCAACCCTTCGCGGGTCACAGATACGCAGTATTTT. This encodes CASNPSRVTDTQYF.

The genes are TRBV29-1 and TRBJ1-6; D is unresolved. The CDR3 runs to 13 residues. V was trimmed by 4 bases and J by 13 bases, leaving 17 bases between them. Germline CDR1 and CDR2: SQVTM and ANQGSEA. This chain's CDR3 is CSVAEEGVRPLHF. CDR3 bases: TGCAGCGTTGCGGAAGAGGGAGTAAGGCCCCTCCACTTT. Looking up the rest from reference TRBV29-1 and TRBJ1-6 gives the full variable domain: SAVISQKPSRDICQRGTSLTIQCQVDSQVTMMFWYRQQPGQSLTLIATANQGSEATYESGFVIDKFPISRPNLTFSTLTVSNMSPEDSSIYLCSVAEEGVRPLHFGNGTRLTVT.

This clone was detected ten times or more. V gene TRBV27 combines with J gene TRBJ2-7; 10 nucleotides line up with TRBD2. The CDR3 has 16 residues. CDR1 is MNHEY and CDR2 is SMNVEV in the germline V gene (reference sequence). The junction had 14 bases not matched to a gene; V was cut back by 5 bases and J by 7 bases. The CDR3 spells CASSPQGSGGAGEQYF. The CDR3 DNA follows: TGTGCCAGCAGTCCTCAAGGAAGCGGGGGGGCCGGTGAGCAGTACTTC.

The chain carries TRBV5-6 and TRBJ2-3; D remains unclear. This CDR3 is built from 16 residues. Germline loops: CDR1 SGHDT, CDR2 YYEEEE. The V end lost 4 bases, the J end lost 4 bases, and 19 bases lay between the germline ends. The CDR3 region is CASSNRPGRAADTQYF. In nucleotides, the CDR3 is TGTGCCAGCAGCAATCGACCAGGCAGAGCTGCAGATACGCAGTATTTT. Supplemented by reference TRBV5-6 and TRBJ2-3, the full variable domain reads DAGVTQSPTHLIKTRGQQVTLRCSPKSGHDTVSWYQQALGQGPQFIFQYYEEEERQRGNFPDRFSGHQFPNYSSELNVNALLLGDSALYLCASSNRPGRAADTQYFGPGTRLTVL.

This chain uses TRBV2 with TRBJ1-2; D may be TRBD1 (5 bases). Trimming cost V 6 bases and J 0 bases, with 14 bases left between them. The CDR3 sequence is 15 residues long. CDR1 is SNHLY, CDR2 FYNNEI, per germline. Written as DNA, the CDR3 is TGTGCCAGCAGGGGCGGGGCAGGTACTAACTATGGCTACACCTTC. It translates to CASRGGAGTNYGYTF.

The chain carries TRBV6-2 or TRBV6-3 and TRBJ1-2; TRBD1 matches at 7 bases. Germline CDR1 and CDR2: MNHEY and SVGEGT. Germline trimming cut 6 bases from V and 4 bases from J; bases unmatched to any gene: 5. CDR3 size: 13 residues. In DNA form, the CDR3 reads TGTGCCAGCAGCACGGGGACAGCCTATGGCTACACCTTC. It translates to CASSTGTAYGYTF.

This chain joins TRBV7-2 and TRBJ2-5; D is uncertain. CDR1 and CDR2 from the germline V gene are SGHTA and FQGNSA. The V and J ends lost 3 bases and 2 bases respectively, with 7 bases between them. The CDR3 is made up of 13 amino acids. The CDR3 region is CASSFHYQETQYF. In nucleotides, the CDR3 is TGTGCCAGCAGCTTCCACTATCAAGAGACCCAGTACTTC. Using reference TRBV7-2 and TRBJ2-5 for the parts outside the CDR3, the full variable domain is GAGVSQSPSNKVTEKGKDVELRCDPISGHTALYWYRQSLGQGLEFLIYFQGNSAPDKSGLPSDRFSAERTGGSVSTLTIQRTQQEDSAVYLCASSFHYQETQYFGPGTRLLVL.

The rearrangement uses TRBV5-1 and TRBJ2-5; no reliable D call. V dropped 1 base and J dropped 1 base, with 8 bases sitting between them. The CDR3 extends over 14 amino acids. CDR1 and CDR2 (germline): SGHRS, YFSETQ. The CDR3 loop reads CASSLPIGQETQYF. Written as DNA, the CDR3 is TGCGCCAGCAGCTTGCCTATTGGCCAAGAGACCCAGTACTTC. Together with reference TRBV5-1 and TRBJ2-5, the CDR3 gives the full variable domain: KAGVTQTPRYLIKTRGQQVTLSCSPISGHRSVSWYQQTPGQGLQFLFEYFSETQRNKGNFPGRFSGRQFSNSRSEMNVSTLELGDSALYLCASSLPIGQETQYFGPGTRLLVL.

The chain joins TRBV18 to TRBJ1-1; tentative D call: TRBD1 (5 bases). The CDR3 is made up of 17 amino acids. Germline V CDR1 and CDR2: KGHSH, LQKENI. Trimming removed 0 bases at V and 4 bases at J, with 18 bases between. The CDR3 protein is CASSPPGTSGLGTEAFF. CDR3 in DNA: TGTGCCAGCTCACCACCCGGGACTTCGGGGTTGGGCACTGAAGCTTTCTTT.

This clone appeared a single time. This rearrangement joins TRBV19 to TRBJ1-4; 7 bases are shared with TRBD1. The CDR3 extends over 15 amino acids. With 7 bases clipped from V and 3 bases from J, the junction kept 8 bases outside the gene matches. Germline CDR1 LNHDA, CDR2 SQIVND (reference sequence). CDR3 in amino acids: CASTKGGQANEKLFF. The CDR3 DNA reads TGTGCCAGTACCAAGGGAGGACAGGCTAATGAAAAACTGTTTTTT.

The CDR3, as DNA: TGTGCCAGCAGTGGACAGGGAAAAGCTAACTATGGCTACACCTTC. Translated, it gives CASSGQGKANYGYTF. The chain has TRBV6-6 and TRBJ1-2, with TRBD1 matching over 8 bases. Germline CDR1 MNHNY, CDR2 SVGAGI (reference sequence). V shed 5 bases and J 0 bases; nucleotides not matched to a gene: 5. CDR3 length equals 15 residues.

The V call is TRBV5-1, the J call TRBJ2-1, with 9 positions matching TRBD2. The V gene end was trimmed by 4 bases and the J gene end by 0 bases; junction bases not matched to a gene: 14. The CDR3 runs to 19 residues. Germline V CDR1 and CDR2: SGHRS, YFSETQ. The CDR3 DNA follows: TGCGCCAGCAGCCCGGCCAGCGGGGGGCCGCCTAACTCCTACAATGAGCAGTTCTTC. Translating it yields CASSPASGGPPNSYNEQFF.

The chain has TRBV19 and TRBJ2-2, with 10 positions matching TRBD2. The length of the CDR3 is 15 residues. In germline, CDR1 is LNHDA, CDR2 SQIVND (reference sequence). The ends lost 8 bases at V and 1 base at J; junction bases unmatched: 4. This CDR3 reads CASRPSGRNTGELFF. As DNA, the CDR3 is TGTGCCAGTCGCCCTAGCGGGAGGAACACCGGGGAGCTGTTTTTT.

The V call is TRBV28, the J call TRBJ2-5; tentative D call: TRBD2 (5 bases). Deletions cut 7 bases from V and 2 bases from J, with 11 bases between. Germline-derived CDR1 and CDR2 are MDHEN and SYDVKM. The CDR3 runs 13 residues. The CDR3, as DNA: TGTGCCAGCACCCTCGGCGGGCAAGAGACCCAGTACTTC. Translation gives CASTLGGQETQYF.

CDR3 in DNA: TGTGCCAGCAGTCGTAGCGGGGGGTCAGACTACGAGCAGTACTTC. Protein sequence: CASSRSGGSDYEQYF. This chain uses TRBV3-1 (or the pseudogene TRBV3-2) with TRBJ2-7; 10 positions agree with TRBD2. Germline values: CDR1 LGHDT, CDR2 YNNKEL (reference sequence). This CDR3 region has 15 residues. The J segment lost 3 bases and the V segment lost 6 bases, leaving 8 bases of the junction unmatched.

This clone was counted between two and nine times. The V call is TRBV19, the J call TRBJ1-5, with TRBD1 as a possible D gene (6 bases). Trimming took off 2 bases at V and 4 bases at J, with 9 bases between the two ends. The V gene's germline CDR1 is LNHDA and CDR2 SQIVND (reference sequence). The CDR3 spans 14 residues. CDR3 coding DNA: TGTGCCAGTAGTATAAACGGACAGAATCAGCCCCAGCATTTT. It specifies CASSINGQNQPQHF.

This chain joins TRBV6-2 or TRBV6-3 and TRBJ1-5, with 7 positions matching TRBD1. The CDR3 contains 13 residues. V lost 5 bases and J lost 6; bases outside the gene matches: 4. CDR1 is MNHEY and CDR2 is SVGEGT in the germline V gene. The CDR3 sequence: CASSRTGGQPQHF. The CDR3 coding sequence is TGTGCCAGCAGTCGGACAGGAGGTCAGCCCCAGCATTTT.

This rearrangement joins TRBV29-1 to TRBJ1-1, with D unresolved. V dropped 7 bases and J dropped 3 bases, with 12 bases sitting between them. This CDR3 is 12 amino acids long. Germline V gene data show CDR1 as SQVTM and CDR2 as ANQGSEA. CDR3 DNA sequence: TGCAGCGCCCGCACTCGTGACACTGAAGCTTTCTTT. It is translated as CSARTRDTEAFF.

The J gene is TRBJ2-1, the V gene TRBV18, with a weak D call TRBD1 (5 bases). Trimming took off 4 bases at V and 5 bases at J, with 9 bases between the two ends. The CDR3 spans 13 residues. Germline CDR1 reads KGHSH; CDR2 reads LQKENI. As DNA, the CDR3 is TGTGCCAGCTCACGAGACAGCGACAATGAGCAGTTCTTC. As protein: CASSRDSDNEQFF.

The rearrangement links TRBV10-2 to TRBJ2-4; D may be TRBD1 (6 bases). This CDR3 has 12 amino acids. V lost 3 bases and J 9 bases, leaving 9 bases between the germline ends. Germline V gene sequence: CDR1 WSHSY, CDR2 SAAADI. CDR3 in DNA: TGCGCCAGCAGTGATGCAGGGGCCATTCAGTACTTC. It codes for CASSDAGAIQYF.

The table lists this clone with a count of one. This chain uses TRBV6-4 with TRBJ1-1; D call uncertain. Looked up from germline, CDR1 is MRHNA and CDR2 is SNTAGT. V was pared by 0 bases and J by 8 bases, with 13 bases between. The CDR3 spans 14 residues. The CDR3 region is CASSDSSEGREAFF. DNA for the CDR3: TGTGCCAGCAGTGACTCGAGTGAGGGAAGGGAAGCTTTCTTT.